These T cell receptor beta chains were read from a single sample in a study of blood T cell repertoires in COVID-19. Profiled with immunoSEQ multiplex PCR; TCRdb holds only in-frame clones, not every one. The table has over 200,000 clones, more than 75% seen once. The sequencing sample was made of peripheral blood. These receptors were taken from a woman in her forties or fifties with acute or convalescent COVID-19. Both conserved end residues are part of each CDR3. Each record gives: D gene, V gene, clone size, J gene, CDR3 protein, CDR3 DNA. D genes are given only for firm matches. Size values are once, few and many counts, or a class for expanded clones, and some rows have none.

TRBD2	TRBV4-2	.	TRBJ2-7	CASSQGHSGEPYEQYF	TGTGCCAGCAGCCAAGGCCATAGCGGGGAACCCTACGAGCAGTACTTC
TRBD2	TRBV11-2	.	TRBJ2-3	CASSLEFSEREGPGTQYF	TGTGCCAGCAGCTTAGAATTTAGCGAGCGGGAGGGACCCGGTACGCAGTATTTT
.	TRBV19	.	TRBJ2-5	CASSLVSQETQYF	TGTGCCAGTAGTCTCGTATCTCAAGAGACCCAGTACTTC
.	TRBV15	.	TRBJ1-3	CATGAVSSGNTIYF	TGTGCCACCGGGGCGGTTAGTTCTGGAAACACCATATATTTT
.	TRBV5-4	.	TRBJ1-6	CASSLPNSPLHF	TGTGCCAGCAGCTTGCCGAATTCACCCCTCCACTTT
.	TRBV5-1	.	TRBJ1-1	CASSFPDRTAFF	TGCGCCAGCAGCTTTCCCGACAGGACGGCTTTCTTT
TRBD1	TRBV9	few	TRBJ1-1	CASSPRGDPMNTEAFF	TGTGCCAGCAGCCCCAGGGGGGACCCCATGAACACTGAAGCTTTCTTT
.	TRBV27	.	TRBJ1-5	CASSLNGAGSNQPQHF	TGTGCCAGCAGTTTAAATGGGGCGGGGAGCAATCAGCCCCAGCATTTT
TRBD1	TRBV19	.	TRBJ2-7	CASSRGTGTYEQYF	TGTGCCAGTAGCAGAGGGACAGGGACCTACGAGCAGTACTTC
TRBD2	TRBV14	.	TRBJ2-3	CASSQYSGSRADTQYF	TGTGCCAGCAGCCAGTATAGCGGGAGTCGGGCAGATACGCAGTATTTT
TRBD2	TRBV7-7	.	TRBJ2-5	CASSLPGTSGQETQYF	TGTGCCAGCAGCTTACCTGGGACTAGCGGCCAAGAGACCCAGTACTTC
TRBD1	TRBV7-3	.	TRBJ2-6	CASSQYRGLSSGANVLTF	TGTGCCAGCAGCCAGTACAGGGGGCTTAGCTCTGGGGCCAACGTCCTGACTTTC
TRBD1	TRBV4-1	.	TRBJ1-1	CASRPPGTGKEAFF	TGCGCCAGCAGGCCTCCCGGGACAGGGAAAGAAGCTTTCTTT
TRBD2	TRBV5-1	.	TRBJ2-5	CASSIAGTKQETQYF	TGCGCCAGCAGCATAGCGGGCACCAAGCAAGAGACCCAGTACTTC
.	TRBV5-1	.	TRBJ1-2	CASRSEQGPDGYTF	TGCGCCAGCAGGTCGGAACAGGGTCCGGATGGCTACACCTTC
TRBD1	TRBV7-2	.	TRBJ1-4	CASSTGRGNEKLFF	TGTGCCAGCAGTACCGGCAGGGGGAATGAAAAACTGTTTTTT
.	TRBV5-5	.	TRBJ1-6	CASSQTRGRINSPLHF	TGTGCCAGCAGCCAAACCAGGGGCCGGATTAATTCACCCCTCCACTTT
.	TRBV12-3/TRBV12-4	.	TRBJ1-2	CASSRQNYGYTF	TGTGCCAGCAGTCGACAAAACTATGGCTACACCTTC
.	TRBV28	.	TRBJ1-2	CASSGGYYGYTF	TGTGCCAGCAGTGGGGGCTACTATGGCTACACCTTC
TRBD1	TRBV3-1/TRBV3-2	.	TRBJ1-5	CASSQQGAYSNQPQHF	TGTGCCAGCAGCCAACAGGGGGCCTATAGCAATCAGCCCCAGCATTTT
.	TRBV28	.	TRBJ2-7	CASSQQGYEQYF	TGTGCCAGCAGCCAACAGGGCTACGAGCAGTACTTC
.	TRBV27	.	TRBJ2-1	CASSLSRPPDEQFF	TGTGCCAGCAGTTTATCGAGGCCCCCCGATGAGCAGTTCTTC
.	TRBV9	.	TRBJ1-1	CASSEQGATEAFF	TGTGCCAGCAGCGAACAAGGGGCCACTGAAGCTTTCTTT